A single sample is the source of the 9 T cell receptor beta chains below, sequenced in a study of Graves' ophthalmopathy and Graves' hyperthyroidism. Beta-chain TCR CDR3 regions were amplified from RNA transcripts. The authors performed first-round RT-PCR with HTBI primers and then a second-round multiplex PCR. TCRdb called the multiplex PCR reads again in MiXCR, with one record for every CDR3 protein. In the table there are roughly 500,000 distinct CDR3 sequences, around 15% of which are singletons. The sample taken for sequencing was blood. The receptors originated from a woman aged 25 to 39 with Graves' ophthalmopathy.

The J gene is TRBJ2-2, the V gene TRBV5-1; a possible D gene is TRBD2 (6 bases). The germline V gene encodes CDR1 SGHRS and CDR2 YFSETQ. The V end lost 1 base, the J end lost 0 bases, and 10 bases lay between the germline ends. This CDR3 is 16 amino acids long. CDR3 region: CASSLSSATNTGELFF. CDR3 nucleotide sequence: TGCGCCAGCAGCTTGTCTAGCGCCACGAACACCGGGGAGCTGTTTTTT.

This clonotype was picked up many times. CDR3 protein: CASSEEVTGSGTQYF. DNA for the CDR3: TGTGCCAGCAGTGAAGAAGTCACAGGGTCGGGGACCCAGTACTTC. The chain combines TRBV6-1 with TRBJ2-5; D perhaps matches TRBD1 (6 bases). CDR3 length: 15 residues. V was trimmed by 1 base and J by 7 bases, leaving 16 bases between them. Per germline, CDR1 MNHNS and CDR2 SASEGT.

This clonotype was seen ten or more times. The chain uses TRBV27 and TRBJ1-2, with 8 bases that match TRBD1. Germline trimming cut 8 bases from V and 5 bases from J; bases unmatched to any gene: 7. CDR1 is MNHEY, CDR2 SMNVEV, per germline (reference sequence). The CDR3 sequence is 13 residues long. The DNA for the CDR3 is TGTGCCAGCTCCGACAGGGGCGCATATGGCTACACCTTC. Protein sequence: CASSDRGAYGYTF.

The chain has TRBV14 and TRBJ2-7; 8 bases map to TRBD2. Germline V lookup: CDR1 SGHDN, CDR2 FVKESK. After removal of 1 base from V and 2 bases from J, the junction contained 7 bases not matched to a gene. The CDR3 length is 16 residues. Written as DNA, the CDR3 is TGTGCCAGCAGCCAAGGTCTTTTAGCGGGGACCTACGAGCAGTACTTC. Protein sequence: CASSQGLLAGTYEQYF.

This clonotype was picked up a small number of times. The chain's CDR3 is CASRDQTGPKTEAFF. DNA for the CDR3: TGTGCCAGCAGGGACCAGACAGGGCCGAAGACTGAAGCTTTCTTT. The chain employs TRBV6-1 and TRBJ1-1; 7 positions agree with TRBD1. The CDR3 extends over 15 amino acids. With V trimmed by 6 bases and J by 5 bases, 12 bases remained unmatched. CDR1 and CDR2 from the germline V gene are MNHNS and SASEGT.

This clonotype has a count of ten or more. This rearrangement joins TRBV19 to TRBJ2-7; D possibly corresponds to TRBD2 (5 bases). V was trimmed by 4 bases and J by 7 bases, leaving 14 bases between them. The CDR3 spans 13 residues. CDR1 is LNHDA, CDR2 SQIVND, per germline (reference sequence). CDR3 nucleotide sequence: TGTGCCAGTAGTAGATACGTCGGCGGGGAGCAGTACTTC. Translation: CASSRYVGGEQYF. Looking up the rest from reference TRBV19 and TRBJ2-7 gives the full variable domain: DGGITQSPKYLFRKEGQNVTLSCEQNLNHDAMYWYRQDPGQGLRLIYYSQIVNDFQKGDIAEGYSVSREKKESFPLTVTSAQKNPTAFYLCASSRYVGGEQYFGPGTRLTVT.

The chain employs TRBV7-2 and TRBJ1-1; D unresolved. V was trimmed by 5 bases and J by 1 base, leaving 11 bases between them. The CDR3 runs to 14 residues. Germline V gene sequence: CDR1 SGHTA, CDR2 FQGNSA. The CDR3 coding sequence is TGTGCCAGCAGCGGACGGCCGGGGAACACTGAAGCTTTCTTT. Encoded protein: CASSGRPGNTEAFF.

This clonotype has ten or more counts. The V and J genes are TRBV7-6 and TRBJ2-5, with a possible D match to TRBD2 (5 bases). The CDR3 length is 14 residues. The V gene lost 5 bases and the J gene lost 5 bases, with 15 bases spanning the gap. CDR1 and CDR2 (germline): SGHVS, FNYEAQ. CDR3 protein: CASSRGTRSETQYF. As DNA, the CDR3 is TGTGCCAGCAGCCGAGGCACTAGGTCGGAGACCCAGTACTTC.

This clonotype was detected ten times or more. This chain uses TRBV24-1 with TRBJ2-7, with 7 bases fitting TRBD1. The V segment lost 7 bases and the J segment 3 bases; nucleotides outside the gene matches: 5. Germline-derived CDR1 and CDR2 are KGHDR and SFDVKD. The CDR3 contains 13 residues. The CDR3 region has the DNA TGTGCCACCAGGGCTCGGACAGGCTACGAGCAGTACTTC. Residues: CATRARTGYEQYF.